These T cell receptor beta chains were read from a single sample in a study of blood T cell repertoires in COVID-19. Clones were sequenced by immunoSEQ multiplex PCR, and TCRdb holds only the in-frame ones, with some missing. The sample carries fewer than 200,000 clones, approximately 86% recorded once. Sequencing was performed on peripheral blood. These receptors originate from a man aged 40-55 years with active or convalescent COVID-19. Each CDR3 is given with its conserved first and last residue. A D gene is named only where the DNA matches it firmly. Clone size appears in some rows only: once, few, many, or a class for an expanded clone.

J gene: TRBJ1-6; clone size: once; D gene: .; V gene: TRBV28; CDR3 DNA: TGTGCCAGCACTCCGGGGGGGGTTAATTCACCCCTCCACTTT; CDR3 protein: CASTPGGVNSPLHF
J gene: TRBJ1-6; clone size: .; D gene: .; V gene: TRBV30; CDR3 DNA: TGTGCCTGGAGTCCCCAACACCTTTCACCCCTCCACTTT; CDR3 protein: CAWSPQHLSPLHF
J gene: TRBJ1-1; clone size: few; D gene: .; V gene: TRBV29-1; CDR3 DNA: TGCAGCGTTGATAGAGGGCACGCGAACACTGAAGCTTTCTTT; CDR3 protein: CSVDRGHANTEAFF
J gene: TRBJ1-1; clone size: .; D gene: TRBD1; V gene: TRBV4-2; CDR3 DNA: TGTGCCAGCAGCCGACAGGGAGTCACTGAAGCTTTCTTT; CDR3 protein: CASSRQGVTEAFF
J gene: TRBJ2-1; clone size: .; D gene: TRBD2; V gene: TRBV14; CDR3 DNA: TGTGCCAGCAGCCTGAGACTAGCGGATTACAATGAGCAGTTCTTC; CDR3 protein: CASSLRLADYNEQFF
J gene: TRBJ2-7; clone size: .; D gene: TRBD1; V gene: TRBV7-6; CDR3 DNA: TGTGCCAGCAGCTTAGCTAAACAGGGGACCTACGAGCAGTACTTC; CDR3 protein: CASSLAKQGTYEQYF
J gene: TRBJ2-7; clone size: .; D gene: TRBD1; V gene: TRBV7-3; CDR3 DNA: TGTGCCAGCAGTCGGGACAGGGCGCGAGAGCAGTACTTC; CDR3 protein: CASSRDRAREQYF
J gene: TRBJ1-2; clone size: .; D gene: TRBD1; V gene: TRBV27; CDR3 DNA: TGTGCCAGCACCTCGGGACAGGAAGACGGCTACACCTTC; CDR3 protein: CASTSGQEDGYTF
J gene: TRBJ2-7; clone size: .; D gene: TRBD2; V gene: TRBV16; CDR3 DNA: TGTGCCAGCACTGGCGGGGGAGGATACTACGAGCAGTACTTC; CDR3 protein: CASTGGGGYYEQYF
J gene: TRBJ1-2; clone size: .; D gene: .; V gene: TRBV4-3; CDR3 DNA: TGCGCCAGCAGCCAAGATCCAGGGGCTAACTATGGCTACACCTTC; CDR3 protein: CASSQDPGANYGYTF
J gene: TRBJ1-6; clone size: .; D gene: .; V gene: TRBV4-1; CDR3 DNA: TGCGCCAGCAGCCGAGAGGGCAGGGAAAAAGGTTCACCCCTCCACTTT; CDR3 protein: CASSREGREKGSPLHF